A selection of T cell receptor beta chains follows, all from one sample in a study of blood T cells in healthy people across ages. TCRdb re-called the 5' RACE reads through MiXCR, storing one row per CDR3 protein. The repertoire has about 1,500,000 distinct CDR3 sequences, approximately 42% of them found once; the top ten carry 7.9%. Sequencing input: blood. The origin of the receptors is a woman under 30 in good health. Each CDR3 is given with its conserved first and last residue. Fields, in order: clone size, J gene, D gene, V gene, CDR3 protein, CDR3 DNA. A D gene is named only where the DNA matches it firmly. A clone size is listed for some rows: how often the clone was seen (once, few, many), or a class if it is expanded.

clone size: few
J gene: TRBJ2-1
D gene: TRBD1
V gene: TRBV5-1
CDR3 protein: CASSLGDSNEQFF
CDR3 DNA: TGTGCCAGCAGCTTAGGGGACAGCAATGAGCAGTTCTTC

clone size: -
J gene: TRBJ2-1
D gene: -
V gene: TRBV25-1
CDR3 protein: CASSNINEQFF
CDR3 DNA: TGTGCCAGCAGTAACATCAATGAGCAGTTCTTC

clone size: few
J gene: TRBJ2-6
D gene: -
V gene: TRBV6-2/TRBV6-3
CDR3 protein: CASGTGTGANVLTF
CDR3 DNA: TGTGCCAGCGGCACAGGGACCGGGGCCAACGTCCTGACTTTC

clone size: -
J gene: TRBJ2-3
D gene: TRBD2
V gene: TRBV19
CDR3 protein: CASSPWTSGAGDTQYF
CDR3 DNA: TGTGCCAGTAGTCCCTGGACTAGCGGGGCGGGAGATACGCAGTATTTT

clone size: -
J gene: TRBJ2-7
D gene: TRBD2
V gene: TRBV18
CDR3 protein: CASSPARLAGYEQYF
CDR3 DNA: TGTGCCAGCTCCCCAGCCCGACTAGCGGGGTACGAGCAGTACTTC

clone size: -
J gene: TRBJ1-5
D gene: -
V gene: TRBV5-6
CDR3 protein: CASSERVGVGWGPQHF
CDR3 DNA: TGTGCCAGCAGCGAACGAGTTGGGGTTGGGTGGGGGCCCCAGCATTTT

clone size: -
J gene: TRBJ2-1
D gene: TRBD2
V gene: TRBV7-3
CDR3 protein: CASSLRTSGGRNEQFF
CDR3 DNA: TGTGCCAGCAGCTTAAGGACTAGCGGGGGACGCAATGAGCAGTTCTTC

clone size: few
J gene: TRBJ1-2
D gene: -
V gene: TRBV4-1
CDR3 protein: CASSQGTTGTYGYTF
CDR3 DNA: TGCGCCAGCAGCCAAGGGACTACAGGTACCTATGGCTACACCTTC

clone size: -
J gene: TRBJ2-1
D gene: TRBD2
V gene: TRBV11-2
CDR3 protein: CASSPRLLAGASYNEQFF
CDR3 DNA: TGTGCCAGCAGCCCGAGACTACTAGCGGGGGCGTCCTACAATGAGCAGTTCTTC

clone size: -
J gene: TRBJ1-2
D gene: -
V gene: TRBV29-1
CDR3 protein: CSVEETHGYTF
CDR3 DNA: TGCAGCGTTGAAGAGACCCATGGCTACACCTTC

clone size: -
J gene: TRBJ2-1
D gene: TRBD2
V gene: TRBV7-2
CDR3 protein: CASSSTSGLGYEQFF
CDR3 DNA: TGTGCCAGCAGCTCGACTAGCGGCCTGGGATATGAGCAGTTCTTC

clone size: -
J gene: TRBJ2-7
D gene: -
V gene: TRBV7-2
CDR3 protein: CASSLRLKGGAYEQYF
CDR3 DNA: TGTGCCAGCAGCTTGAGGTTGAAGGGAGGTGCCTACGAGCAGTACTTC

clone size: -
J gene: TRBJ1-2
D gene: -
V gene: TRBV21-1
CDR3 protein: CASSKRITGVRFLYVLGYTF
CDR3 DNA: TGTGCCAGCAGCAAACGGATCACGGGGGTCAGATTCCTATATGTGTTAGGCTACACCTTC

clone size: -
J gene: TRBJ1-5
D gene: -
V gene: TRBV10-1
CDR3 protein: CASSESTGDVDSSNQPQHF
CDR3 DNA: TGCGCCAGCAGTGAGTCGACGGGGGACGTGGATTCCAGCAATCAGCCCCAGCATTTT

clone size: few
J gene: TRBJ2-3
D gene: -
V gene: TRBV7-2
CDR3 protein: CASSAPGTTPRSDTQYF
CDR3 DNA: TGTGCCAGCAGCGCGCCCGGGACCACACCCCGATCAGATACGCAGTATTTT

clone size: -
J gene: TRBJ2-3
D gene: -
V gene: TRBV4-1
CDR3 protein: CASSQDPGRDTQYF
CDR3 DNA: TGCGCCAGCAGCCAAGATCCGGGCCGAGATACGCAGTATTTT

clone size: -
J gene: TRBJ2-1
D gene: TRBD2
V gene: TRBV7-2
CDR3 protein: CASSLQARGGLAAEQFF
CDR3 DNA: TGTGCCAGCAGCCTCCAGGCCCGGGGGGGACTAGCGGCCGAGCAGTTCTTC

clone size: few
J gene: TRBJ2-2
D gene: TRBD2
V gene: TRBV10-3
CDR3 protein: CAITEDLLAENTGELFF
CDR3 DNA: TGTGCCATCACCGAAGACTTACTAGCGGAGAACACCGGGGAGCTGTTTTTT